Given below is one T cell receptor (beta chain) in context. The specificity of this receptor is unknown. No clone much larger than this one lies a single base away; base qualities are absent. These data originate in a study of Ad26.COV2.S vaccination and SARS-CoV-2 variants (dated by TCRdb to 2020 to 2023). Describing the broader study: Vaccine-arm donors came from COV1001, a multicentre, randomized, double-blind, placebo-controlled phase I-IIa trial of Ad26.COV2.S in healthy adults. Dosing of Ad26.COV2.S was intramuscular, at either 5x10^10 or 1x10^11 viral particles, delivered as one shot or as two shots spaced 56 days apart. Sequencing of the TCRbeta repertoire served to evaluate the specificity and breadth of SARS-CoV-2-reactive T cell receptors following Ad26.COV2.S vaccination. The TCR-sequenced set comprised approximately 30 samples: around 20 Ad26.COV2.S vaccine recipients, 5 placebo recipients and 8 SARS-CoV-2 convalescent individuals. Trial participants were randomized into five groups of five, in which low-dose or high-dose Ad26.COV2.S was given once or twice, or placebo was given on both occasions. Throughout the experiments and outcome assessment, investigators stayed blinded to trial group allocation.

The sample's treatment or condition, from its label and the paper: around 19 received Ad26.COV2.S at low or high dose, single or two shots; 5 received placebo; per-sample allocation not given. For vaccine and placebo recipients, the sequenced repertoires came from samples collected on day 63 after the first injection. In Cohort 1b, 25 to 30 adults aged 18-55 years were enrolled at a single site in Boston, USA, between 29 July and 7 August 2020. Ad26.COV2.S was a replication-incompetent adenovirus type 26 vector expressing a prefusion-stabilized SARS-CoV-2 spike protein from the original Wuhan strain. The junction shows trimming of 0 bases on V and 8 bases on J, plus 10 bases between the germline ends. Taken from cysteine to phenylalanine, the CDR3 has 13 residues. Of all the DNA, just the CDR3 is kept, 39 bases in frame from base 1. CDR1 is given as LGHNA and CDR2 as YSLEER, both from the germline V gene.

The immunoSEQ Assay was the method used to sequence TCRbeta CDR3 regions. After extraction, genomic DNA underwent amplification by bias-controlled multiplex PCR, followed by high-throughput sequencing. Under the source paper's analysis protocol: To quantify the absolute abundance of every unique TCRbeta CDR3 region, sequences were collapsed and filtered. T cell fraction was estimated by normalizing TCRbeta template counts to usable DNA, which was measured by amplifying reference genes present in all nucleated cells. Repertoire TCRs were annotated as SARS-CoV-2-specific when V gene, CDR3 amino acid sequence and J gene were exactly matched to a known reactive TCR set. MIRA supplied the reference SARS-CoV-2 TCR set, which was filtered for enrichment in COVID-19-positive ImmuneCODE repertoires so that public or cross-reactive TCRs were removed. Drawing on the MIRA antigens, annotated TCRs were analysed further at the level of specific ORF or position within ORF. Breadth was defined as the number of annotated unique rearrangements divided by the total number of unique productive rearrangements, and depth was defined as the summed frequency of the annotated unique rearrangements. Two-sided Wilcoxon rank-sum tests were applied when comparing TCR breadth between groups. Imported from immuneACCESS, the table was reduced by TCRdb to in-frame sequences with V and J called. These copies leave out some clones; in studies compared against another copy, an unresolved V gene accounts for under half, and the cause of the remainder is not known. V and J calls and clone size come straight from that table; D and trimming were deduced from the DNA. This sample lists about 350,000 clones; around 89% were detected once. The top ten clones comprise around 4.5% of the sample.

Broader findings and caveats from the paper: After vaccination, spike-specific CD8+ and CD4+ T cell responses were reported to show substantial breadth. Compared with placebo recipients, Ad26.COV2.S recipients showed higher spike-specific TCR breadth (P = 0.0014). Comparable non-spike TCR breadth was observed between vaccine and placebo recipients, consistent with only spike being contained in the vaccine. According to the authors, total T cell responses may have been underestimated by the TCR breadth and depth analyses. The study was not powered for comparison of responses between vaccine doses or regimens.

The sample in question was peripheral blood, obtained in a trial of Ad26.COV2.S vaccine versus placebo. The V gene is TRBV4-3 and the J gene is TRBJ1-2; the D gene lacks a confident call. This sequence was found in a person between 18 and 59 years old who received the Ad26.COV2.S COVID-19 vaccine or a placebo. CDR3 sequence: CASSQDLGRGYTF. The bases read TGCGCCAGCAGCCAAGATCTGGGTCGGGGCTACACCTTC.